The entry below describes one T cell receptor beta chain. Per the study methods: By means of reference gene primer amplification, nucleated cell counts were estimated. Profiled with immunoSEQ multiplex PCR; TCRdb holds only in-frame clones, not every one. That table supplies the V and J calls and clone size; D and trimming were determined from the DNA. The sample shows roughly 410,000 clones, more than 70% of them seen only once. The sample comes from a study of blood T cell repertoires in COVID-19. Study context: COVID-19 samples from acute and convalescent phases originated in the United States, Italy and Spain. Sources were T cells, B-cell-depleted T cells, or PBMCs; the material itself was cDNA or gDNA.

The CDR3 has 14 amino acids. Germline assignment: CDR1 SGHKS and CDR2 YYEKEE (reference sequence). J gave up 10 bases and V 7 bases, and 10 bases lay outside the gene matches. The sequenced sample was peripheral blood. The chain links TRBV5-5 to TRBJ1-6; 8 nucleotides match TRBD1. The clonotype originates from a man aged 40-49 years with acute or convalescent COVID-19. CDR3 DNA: TGTGCCAGCGGAGGACAGGGAGTTGGCTCACCCCTCCACTTT. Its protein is CASGGQGVGSPLHF.